The 2 T cell receptor beta chains below all came from one sample that was sequenced in a study of T cell responses to AZD1222 COVID-19 vaccine. Sequenced by immunoSEQ multiplex PCR; TCRdb stores in-frame clones only, minus some. The repertoire holds about 140,000 clones, with roughly 80% as singletons. Sample: peripheral blood, taken on day 0 of AZD1222 vaccination. The source is an adult in good health.

The chain has TRBV28 and TRBJ1-4; 7 bases line up with TRBD1. The CDR3 loop spans 13 amino acids. The V segment lost 8 bases and the J segment 8 bases; nucleotides outside the gene matches: 8. Germline loops: CDR1 MDHEN, CDR2 SYDVKM. CDR3 in amino acids: CASQGEGVEKLFF. For the CDR3, the DNA is TGTGCCAGCCAGGGGGAAGGAGTAGAAAAACTGTTTTTT.

This chain uses TRBV28 with TRBJ2-2; weak D call: TRBD1 (6 bases). The length of the CDR3 is 17 residues. Between the trimmed V and J ends, which lost 2 bases and 5 bases, there was a span of 18 bases. Germline CDR1 MDHEN, CDR2 SYDVKM. CDR3 amino acids: CASSLAQGRSWTGELFF. CDR3 bases: TGTGCCAGCAGTTTAGCACAGGGTAGGAGTTGGACCGGGGAGCTGTTTTTT. Together with reference TRBV28 and TRBJ2-2, the CDR3 gives the full variable domain: DVKVTQSSRYLVKRTGEKVFLECVQDMDHENMFWYRQDPGLGLRLIYFSYDVKMKEKGDIPEGYSVSREKKERFSLILESASTNQTSMYLCASSLAQGRSWTGELFFGEGSRLTVL.